This T cell receptor (beta chain) was found in a study of OX40 agonist ivuxolimab in advanced cancers. Study-wide context: Ivuxolimab was a fully human IgG2 agonistic monoclonal antibody targeting the costimulatory receptor OX40 (CD134). Intravenous ivuxolimab was administered to patients every 2 weeks at six dose levels: 0.01, 0.1, 0.3, 1.5, 3 and 10 mg/kg. Among the roughly 50 dose-escalation patients, around 19 had hepatocellular carcinoma, roughly 15 melanoma, 9 renal cell carcinoma and 9 head and neck cancer. In the dose-escalation cohort, 65% to 90% of patients were male, and the mean age was approximately 60 years, with a range of about 20 to 79. Patients were allowed to have had prior anti-PD-1, anti-PD-L1 or anti-CTLA-4 therapy, and approximately 40% of the dose-escalation patients had previously received checkpoint inhibitors. Partial responses were achieved by three dose-escalation patients, of whom one had hepatocellular carcinoma and two had cutaneous melanoma. Peripheral TCRbeta sequencing aimed to test whether ivuxolimab altered TCR sequence diversity and caused clonal T-cell expansion. The paper covers the monotherapy dose-escalation part of the phase I ivuxolimab trial, which included N of about 56 patients. Overall study outcomes, separate from this receptor: After ivuxolimab, CD8+ T cells had more expanded clones than CD4+ T cells on average. Low levels of normalized T-cell clonal expansion were also shown by some nonresponding patients. Antigen specificity was not determined for the clonally expanded peripheral T cells. In partial responders in the 0.1-3.0 mg/kg groups, normalized peripheral clonal expansion was found to be among the lowest, especially among CD8+ T cells. At doses of 0.1 to 3.0 mg/kg, clonal expansion of both CD4+ and CD8+ blood T cells was observed from baseline to week 6.

For sequencing of the TCRbeta CDR3 region, genomic DNA was extracted from the sorted cells. The immunoSEQ Assay was used to sequence the TCRbeta CDR3 regions. TCRdb mirrors the immuneACCESS table, restricted to in-frame sequences. Some clones are absent from its copies; in checked studies, under half trace to an unresolved V gene, and the reason for the others is unknown. For this sample the table gives 70,000 or so clones, of which around 88% were detected only once. Approximately 2.5% of the sample is in the top ten clones. From a lookup of the germline V gene, CDR1 and CDR2 are SGHAT and FQNNGV. Counted from cysteine to phenylalanine, this CDR3 has 16 amino acids. Only the CDR3 region is kept as DNA, spanning 48 bases read in frame from base 1. The V end loses 5 bases and the J end loses 0 bases, and a stretch of 11 bases separates them. The trial excluded patients who had a history of autoimmune disease or were on systemic immunosuppression. Peripheral blood for TCR sequencing was collected from all dose cohorts at baseline, on cycle 4 day 1, and on cycle 7 day 1. The samples were drawn from a first-in-human, open-label, multicenter phase I dose-escalation trial of ivuxolimab. The trial enrolled adults with locally advanced or metastatic head and neck squamous cell, hepatocellular, melanoma or renal cell carcinoma. Before TCR sequencing, CD4+ and CD8+ T cells were separately sorted from peripheral blood.

As regards this clone: There is no known antigen for this receptor. Base qualities were left out, and no much larger clone turns up one base away.

Specimen: CD4+ or CD8+ T cells sorted from blood, collected in a trial of the OX40 agonist ivuxolimab. The rearrangement joined TRBV11-2 to TRBJ1-6; D gene: possibly TRBD1, on 6 matching bases. The TCR comes from an adult with an advanced solid tumor such as melanoma, head and neck, liver or kidney cancer. The DNA sequence follows: TGTGCCAGCAGCCCGACAGGCAGCTCCTATAATTCACCCCTCCACTTT. Its protein is CASSPTGSSYNSPLHF.